Only one count was recorded for the clone carrying this T cell receptor beta chain. Trimming removed 1 base at V and 3 bases at J, with 12 bases between. This CDR3 contains 15 residues. CDR1 and CDR2 from the germline V gene are SEHNR and FQNEAQ (reference sequence). The data belong to a study of blood T cell repertoires in COVID-19. Across the study: Both acute and convalescent COVID-19 samples were obtained from the United States, Italy and Spain.

As originally analysed: Amplification from reference gene primers served as the basis for estimated nucleated cell counts. Assay: immunoSEQ multiplex PCR; the TCRdb copy retains only in-frame clones and omits some. Clone size and V and J calls were adopted from that table, with D and trimming inferred from the DNA. The top ten clones hold 9.8% of a sample with about 97,000 clones, around 80% of them seen once. J is TRBJ1-2 and V is TRBV7-9, with a possible D match to TRBD1 (5 bases). The receptor's source is a man in his sixties with active or convalescent COVID-19. The specimen was peripheral blood. The CDR3 DNA reads TGTGCCAGCAGCTTAGGTCTCGGCAGGGACTATGGCTACACCTTC. Amino acid sequence: CASSLGLGRDYGYTF.